This T cell receptor beta chain was captured in a study of T cells expressing NK-cell markers. Looking at the study overall: It was from sorted CD3+CD56+NKG2C+, CD3+CD56+NKG2C- and CD3+CD56-NKG2C+ T cells that TCR beta repertoires came.

Findings and limits, study-wide: The contribution of dominant NKG2C+ clonotypes to CD8+ T cells in about 6 donors was about 1.0-7.0%.

The germline V gene has CDR1 SGHTA and CDR2 FQGNSA. This CDR3 comprises 13 residues. 5'RACE template switching built TCR beta cDNA with unique molecular identifiers. One entry per CDR3 protein, without DNA, is what TCRdb gives after re-calling the 5' RACE reads. Across some 390,000 distinct CDR3 sequences, the top ten clones capture about 10% of the sample. A remark on this clonotype: As yet, its antigen is unknown.

The chain recombines TRBV7-2 with TRBJ1-1; the D call of TRBD1 rests on TCRdb alone, since no DNA is present to check it. The receptor was isolated from a woman aged 45-59 years in good health. The sample taken for sequencing was blood T cells: a sorted CD56 or NKG2C T cell subset, CD4+ or CD8+ T cells, or bulk PBMC T cells (not recorded which). This chain's CDR3 is CASSLGQLFEAFF.